These 15 T cell receptor beta chains came from one sample sequenced in a study of blood T cell repertoires in COVID-19. Libraries were prepared by immunoSEQ multiplex PCR; TCRdb keeps only in-frame clonotypes and omits some of them. The table records fewer than 450,000 clones, around 87% of them present only once. Material for sequencing was peripheral blood. The receptors were sampled from a woman between 50 and 59 years old with COVID-19, enrolled during active disease.

The rearrangement links TRBV4-1 to TRBJ1-6, with D possibly matching TRBD1 (5 bases). CDR1 and CDR2 from the germline V gene are MGHRA and YSYEKL. CDR3 length: 17 residues. The V gene lost 1 base and the J gene lost 0 bases, with 10 bases spanning the gap. CDR3 coding DNA: TGCGCCAGCAGCCAAGTATCCCAGGGCTCCTATAATTCACCCCTCCACTTT. Its protein is CASSQVSQGSYNSPLHF.

Many counts were recorded for this clone. The chain uses TRBV4-1 and TRBJ2-4; TRBD1 aligns across 7 bases. J gave up 5 bases and V 5 bases, and 9 bases lay outside the gene matches. The germline V gene encodes CDR1 MGHRA and CDR2 YSYEKL. The CDR3 is 15 residues long. CDR3 in amino acids: CASSYDPGQENIQYF. The CDR3 nucleotides read TGCGCCAGCAGCTACGACCCTGGACAGGAAAACATTCAGTACTTC.

The chain links TRBV6-1 to TRBJ1-2; D ambiguous. Trimming took 1 base from V and 2 from J, leaving 8 bases between them. Germline loops: CDR1 MNHNS, CDR2 SASEGT. The CDR3 covers 14 residues. CDR3 region: CASSEGRSNYGYTF. The CDR3 bases are TGTGCCAGCAGTGAAGGGAGATCAAACTATGGCTACACCTTC.

The CDR3 DNA follows: TGTGCCAGCAGTTCCCCCGGACTAGCGAGGGGGGAGACCCAGTACTTC. Encoded protein: CASSSPGLARGETQYF. The V gene is TRBV6-2 or TRBV6-3, the J gene TRBJ2-5, with 9 bases matching TRBD2. The CDR3 is made up of 16 amino acids. The V gene end was trimmed by 4 bases and the J gene end by 5 bases; junction bases not matched to a gene: 11. Germline values: CDR1 MNHEY, CDR2 SVGEGT.

The chain recombines TRBV19 with TRBJ2-1; maybe TRBD2 (6 bases). The CDR3 spans 16 residues. Germline CDR1 and CDR2: LNHDA and SQIVND (reference sequence). The V and J ends lost 3 bases and 4 bases respectively, with 16 bases between them. CDR3 sequence (DNA): TGTGCCAGTAGTATGGGGCTGGGCGGGACGTACAATGAGCAGTTCTTC. Its protein product is CASSMGLGGTYNEQFF.

The CDR3 region is CAISESLAGEDTQYF. CDR3 bases: TGTGCCATCAGTGAGTCTCTAGCGGGAGAAGATACGCAGTATTTT. The chain has TRBV10-3 and TRBJ2-3; 10 bases are a match to TRBD2. Germline-derived CDR1 and CDR2 are ENHRY and SYGVKD. This CDR3 is built from 15 residues. V shed 0 bases, J shed 5 bases, and the junction held 2 bases outside the gene matches.

With regard to this clone: Mismatch with germline at one junction end may stem from a read error. This chain connects TRBV7-7 to TRBJ1-3; D call uncertain. Germline loops: CDR1 SSHAT, CDR2 FNYEAQ (reference sequence). The CDR3 runs to 14 residues. CDR3: CASSPGSSGNTIYF. The CDR3, as DNA: TGTGCTAGCAGCCCCGGGAGCTCTGGAAACACCATATATTTT.

The chain links TRBV27 to TRBJ2-7; 15 bases align to TRBD2. From germline, CDR1 is MNHEY and CDR2 SMNVEV (reference sequence). V dropped 9 bases and J dropped 5; count of bases not matched to a gene: 5. The CDR3 spans 14 residues. CDR3 in amino acids: CASGLAGGPNEQYF. Written as DNA, the CDR3 is TGTGCCAGTGGACTAGCGGGAGGGCCTAACGAGCAGTACTTC.

As for this clone: The junction does not match germline at one end; this may be a read error. The J gene is TRBJ2-7, the V gene TRBV7-2; 9 nucleotides match TRBD2. CDR1 is SGHTA, CDR2 FQGNSA, per germline. The CDR3 sequence is 14 residues long. The CDR3 coding sequence is TGTGCCAGCAGCCGTAATGTTGATAGCGGGAGTATCTCCTTC. It yields the protein CASSRNVDSGSISF.

V gene TRBV24-1 combines with J gene TRBJ2-2, with a possible D match to TRBD1 (6 bases). Germline V gene sequence: CDR1 KGHDR, CDR2 SFDVKD. This CDR3 is 17 amino acids long. Between the trimmed V and J ends, which lost 1 base and 1 base, there was a span of 12 bases. CDR3 loop: CATSDFGGGQNTGELFF. The CDR3 nucleotides read TGTGCCACCAGTGATTTTGGGGGCGGACAGAACACCGGGGAGCTGTTTTTT.

The chain recombines TRBV29-1 with TRBJ2-5; possibly TRBD1 for D (6 bases). The CDR3 has 13 residues. CDR1 is SQVTM, CDR2 ANQGSEA, per germline. Trimming took 8 bases from V and 4 from J, leaving 17 bases between them. The CDR3 nucleotides are TGCAGCCTGAAGGTCGCCAGGGGAGAGACCCAGTACTTC. This encodes CSLKVARGETQYF. Filled out from reference TRBV29-1 and TRBJ2-5, the complete variable domain reads SAVISQKPSRDICQRGTSLTIQCQVDSQVTMMFWYRQQPGQSLTLIATANQGSEATYESGFVIDKFPISRPNLTFSTLTVSNMSPEDSSIYLCSLKVARGETQYFGPGTRLLVL.

The CDR3 sequence: CAWRSGNSGNTIYF. The CDR3 region has the DNA TGTGCCTGGAGGTCGGGTAACTCTGGAAACACCATATATTTT. This chain connects TRBV30 to TRBJ1-3; D is uncertain. From germline, CDR1 is GTSNPN and CDR2 SVGIG (reference sequence). Deletions cut 3 bases from V and 0 bases from J, with 9 bases between. The CDR3 contains 14 residues.

The genes are TRBV6-2 or TRBV6-3 and TRBJ1-4; possibly TRBD1 for D (6 bases). V was cut by 0 bases and J by 8 bases, with 10 bases left in between. The CDR3 has 14 residues. In germline, CDR1 is MNHEY, CDR2 SVGEGT. The CDR3 region is CASSYSQGGEKLFF. CDR3 sequence (DNA): TGTGCCAGCAGTTACTCACAGGGTGGCGAAAAACTGTTTTTT.

The chain has TRBV18 and TRBJ1-2; 9 bases line up with TRBD1. The J segment lost 2 bases and the V segment lost 0 bases, leaving 7 bases of the junction unmatched. This CDR3 region has 17 residues. CDR1 is KGHSH and CDR2 is LQKENI in the germline V gene. CDR3 nucleotides: TGTGCCAGCTCACCACCGTCCGGGACAGGGAAAAACTATGGCTACACCTTC. It encodes CASSPPSGTGKNYGYTF.

This clone was observed a few times. The chain uses TRBV19 and TRBJ1-6, with 8 bases fitting TRBD1. Germline-derived CDR1 and CDR2 are LNHDA and SQIVND (reference sequence). The CDR3 is 14 amino acids. J lost 9 bases, V lost 5 bases, and 6 bases had no gene match. In DNA, the CDR3 is TGTGCCAGTAGTGGGGGACAGGAGACTTCACCCCTCCACTTT. This codes for CASSGGQETSPLHF.